This T cell receptor (beta chain) was sequenced for a study of blood T cells in healthy people across ages. The CDR3 covers 12 residues. Germline assignment: CDR1 SQVTM and CDR2 ANQGSEA. Between the trimmed V and J ends, which lost 7 bases and 7 bases, there was a span of 13 bases. This clonotype was observed a few times. Then a second PCR, running roughly 7 to 12 cycles, was carried out with a sample-barcoded 5' primer and a J-beta primer mix. TCRdb analysed the 5' RACE reads with MiXCR anew, one entry per CDR3 protein. The sample shows approximately 850,000 distinct CDR3 sequences, roughly 64% of them seen only once.

Material: blood. The clonotype comes from a man aged 25-45 years in good health. V usage is TRBV29-1 and J usage is TRBJ1-4; weak D call: TRBD1 (5 bases). Written as DNA, the CDR3 is TGCAGCGCGGGACTCCTGAGTGAAAAACTGTTTTTT. It encodes CSAGLLSEKLFF.